This T cell receptor beta chain stems from a study of neurological immune-mediated disorders. CDR1 is MNHEY, CDR2 SVGEGT, per germline. The CDR3 length is 16 residues. The V and J ends lost 4 bases and 2 bases respectively, with 15 bases between them. cDNA was made by 5'RACE with 10-nucleotide random UMIs. TCRdb called the 5' RACE reads again in MiXCR, with one record for every CDR3 protein. In the table there are more than 75,000 distinct CDR3 sequences, around 3.5% of which are singletons. There are many counts of this clonotype. This clonotype originated in a woman aged 45 to 65 with multiple sclerosis. The chain joins TRBV6-2 or TRBV6-3 to TRBJ1-5; D might be TRBD1 (5 bases). The sequencing sample was made of PBMCs. This CDR3 reads CASSWTWARGNQPQHF. The CDR3 region has the DNA TGTGCCAGCAGTTGGACATGGGCCAGGGGCAATCAGCCCCAGCATTTT.